Reported below is one TCR beta chain. Its antigen is not known. Trimming removed 2 bases from V and 2 bases from J, with 9 bases in between. Germline V CDR1 and CDR2: SGHVS, FNYEAQ. The CDR3 extends over 15 amino acids. The source of the sample is a study of OX40 agonist ivuxolimab in advanced cancers. Overall study results and limits: CD8+ T cells were the subset that, on average, had more expanded clones than CD4+. Low normalized clonal expansion also occurred in some nonresponding patients. Doses of 0.1 to 3.0 mg/kg were accompanied by clonal expansion of CD4+ and CD8+ blood T cells by week 6.

Only in-frame clones appear in the TCRdb table, and some are missing; sequencing was by immunoSEQ multiplex PCR. The sample includes about 75,000 clones, roughly nine tenths of them seen just once. Patients were ineligible given autoimmune disease history or systemic immunosuppression. This chain links TRBV7-6 with TRBJ2-2, with D possibly being TRBD2 (5 bases). Here the sequenced sample was CD4+ or CD8+ T cells sorted from blood, taken in a trial of the OX40 agonist ivuxolimab. The TCR sequence derives from an adult with an advanced solid tumor such as melanoma, head and neck, liver or kidney cancer. DNA for the CDR3: TGTGCCAGCAGCTTATACGGGGTAAACACCGGGGAGCTGTTTTTT. This translates into CASSLYGVNTGELFF.